The 26 T cell receptor beta chains below come from one sample, sequenced in a study of T-cell memory formation after mild COVID-19. TCRdb passed the 5' RACE reads through MiXCR, listing each CDR3 protein once. This table holds about 560,000 distinct CDR3 sequences, 20% to 25% found once. The specimen was PBMCs or a T cell subset sorted from them (not recorded which). These receptors were obtained from an adult woman who had mild COVID-19 (a few samples of this study predate the infection). Cell type and time point are not known.

This clonotype was counted only a few times. This chain links TRBV7-8 with TRBJ2-3; 13 positions agree with TRBD2. CDR3 length equals 16 residues. Germline assignment: CDR1 SGHVS and CDR2 FQNEAQ. J gave up 6 bases and V 3 bases, and 6 bases lay outside the gene matches. The CDR3 region has the DNA TGTGCCAGCAGCTTTTTGACTAGCGGGGGGTTGGATACGCAGTATTTT. Its protein is CASSFLTSGGLDTQYF.

This clonotype was seen only a few times. This sequence joins TRBV24-1 and TRBJ2-5, with D possibly being TRBD2 (6 bases). The germline V gene has CDR1 KGHDR and CDR2 SFDVKD. Trimming removed 3 bases at V and 7 bases at J, with 14 bases between. The CDR3 is 14 amino acids. CDR3 amino acids: CATSDGGVGGTQYF. The CDR3 nucleotides are TGTGCCACCAGTGATGGTGGAGTGGGGGGGACCCAGTACTTC.

The CDR3 coding sequence is TGCAGTGCTAGAGGAGGAGGGAGGGGCTACAATGAGCAGTTCTTC. Protein product: CSARGGGRGYNEQFF. The chain is built from TRBV20-1 and TRBJ2-1; 7 bases line up with TRBD2. This CDR3 has 15 amino acids. CDR1 is DFQATT and CDR2 is SNEGSKA in the germline V gene (reference sequence). V dropped 1 base and J dropped 3; count of bases not matched to a gene: 6.

This clonotype has more than one count but fewer than ten. V and J are TRBV12-3 or TRBV12-4 and TRBJ2-6, with D unclear. CDR3 length: 13 amino acids. V dropped 10 bases and J dropped 0 bases, with 7 bases sitting between them. DNA for the CDR3: TGTGCCACCCGGTTCTCTGGGGCCAACGTCCTGACTTTC. It translates to CATRFSGANVLTF.

This clonotype appeared a few times. The CDR3 nucleotides are TGCAGTGCTAGCGGACATCTTTGGTACAATGAGCAGTTCTTC. It yields the protein CSASGHLWYNEQFF. The chain combines TRBV20-1 with TRBJ2-1; possibly TRBD1 for D (5 bases). Looked up from germline, CDR1 is DFQATT and CDR2 is SNEGSKA (reference sequence). The CDR3 runs 14 residues. V lost 3 bases to trimming and J lost 4 bases, with 13 bases between them.

This rearrangement joins TRBV4-1 to TRBJ1-2; D is ambiguous. The CDR3 has 13 amino acids. Germline loops: CDR1 MGHRA, CDR2 YSYEKL. Trimming stripped 3 bases from V and 4 bases from J, with 9 bases between. The chain's CDR3 is CASSHDDSYGYTF. The CDR3 region has the DNA TGCGCCAGCAGCCACGATGACTCCTATGGCTACACCTTC.

This clonotype was seen a handful of times. This chain joins TRBV9 and TRBJ2-2, with D possibly called TRBD1 or TRBD2 (5 bases each). Germline CDR1 is SGDLS and CDR2 is YYNGEE. This CDR3 is built from 15 residues. V was cut by 0 bases and J by 3 bases, with 9 bases left in between. The CDR3 sequence: CASSVGQGDTGELFF. The CDR3, as DNA: TGTGCCAGCAGCGTAGGCCAGGGAGACACCGGGGAGCTGTTTTTT.

V is TRBV12-3 or TRBV12-4 and J is TRBJ1-1; 9 bases agree with TRBD1. Trimming took 3 bases from V and 6 from J; bases not matched to a gene: 8. This CDR3 is 15 amino acids long. In nucleotides, the CDR3 is TGTGCCAGCAGTTTCCGGGACAGGGCAGTCGCTGAAGCTTTCTTT. Amino acid sequence: CASSFRDRAVAEAFF.

This clonotype has a count of ten or more. V and J are TRBV24-1 and TRBJ1-2, with D perhaps matching TRBD1 (6 bases). The V end was cut by 7 bases, the J end by 3 bases, with 11 bases between. This CDR3 has 13 amino acids. From germline, CDR1 is KGHDR and CDR2 SFDVKD. CDR3 in amino acids: CATSRDTYYGYTF. The CDR3 coding sequence is TGTGCCACCAGCAGGGACACCTACTATGGCTACACCTTC.

The chain joins TRBV5-8 to TRBJ1-1; the D is unclear. V was pared by 1 base and J by 4 bases, with 11 bases between. Germline V gene lookup returns CDR1 SGHTS and CDR2 YDEGEE. CDR3 length equals 14 residues. CDR3 protein: CASSLRTTTTEAFF. The CDR3 DNA follows: TGTGCCAGCAGCTTGAGGACGACTACCACTGAAGCTTTCTTT.

This chain connects TRBV4-3 to TRBJ1-5, with 7 bases lining up with TRBD1. CDR3 length equals 15 residues. V shed 2 bases and J 3 bases; nucleotides not matched to a gene: 4. Germline values: CDR1 LGHNA, CDR2 YSLEER. The chain's CDR3 is CASSQQTGFNQPQHF. CDR3 DNA: TGCGCCAGCAGCCAACAGACAGGGTTCAATCAGCCCCAGCATTTT.

The sample holds a few counts of this clonotype. The chain employs TRBV2 and TRBJ2-7; D is perhaps TRBD2 (7 bases). Germline CDR1 is SNHLY and CDR2 is FYNNEI. V was cut by 4 bases and J by 3 bases, with 16 bases left in between. CDR3 length: 15 amino acids. CDR3 in amino acids: CASSVRGAPHYEQYF. The CDR3 DNA follows: TGTGCCAGCAGTGTACGGGGGGCGCCCCACTACGAGCAGTACTTC.

V is TRBV7-2 and J is TRBJ2-3; tentative D call: TRBD2 (5 bases). The germline CDR1 and CDR2 sequences are SGHTA and FQGNSA. Trimming took off 5 bases at V and 5 bases at J, with 20 bases between the two ends. The CDR3 has 16 residues. The DNA for the CDR3 is TGTGCCAGCAGCACACGAGGCCTAGCAAAGAGAGATACGCAGTATTTT. It specifies CASSTRGLAKRDTQYF.

This clonotype was picked up a small number of times. The chain combines TRBV9 with TRBJ1-3; no firm D call. This CDR3 has 14 residues. CDR1 is SGDLS and CDR2 is YYNGEE in the germline V gene. The V and J ends lost 0 bases and 8 bases respectively, with 12 bases between them. The DNA for the CDR3 is TGTGCCAGCAGCGTAGGCAAGGCTTGGGACACCATATATTTT. It yields the protein CASSVGKAWDTIYF.

The chain joins TRBV20-1 to TRBJ1-4; 8 bases line up with TRBD1. This CDR3 has 13 residues. CDR1 and CDR2 from the germline V gene are DFQATT and SNEGSKA (reference sequence). V shed 0 bases and J 11 bases; nucleotides not matched to a gene: 5. As DNA, the CDR3 is TGCAGTGCTAGAGAGGTCAGGGGGCTGAAACTGTTTTTT. Translation gives CSAREVRGLKLFF.

This clonotype was seen more than once but under ten times. The chain couples TRBV7-2 to TRBJ2-7, with a weak D call TRBD1 (6 bases). CDR3 length: 15 amino acids. The germline V and J ends were trimmed by 5 bases and 1 base, with 15 bases remaining between them. CDR1 and CDR2 from the germline V gene are SGHTA and FQGNSA. The CDR3 spells CASSPTGKGSYEQYF. CDR3 sequence (DNA): TGTGCCAGCAGCCCCACAGGGAAGGGTTCCTACGAGCAGTACTTC.

This clonotype was counted between two and nine times. The chain carries TRBV4-1 and TRBJ2-7, with D uncertain. Germline CDR1 and CDR2: MGHRA and YSYEKL. Trimming left V 3 bases short and J 3 bases short, with 15 bases between. This CDR3 region has 15 residues. As DNA, the CDR3 is TGCGCCAGCAGCCACATTAGCAGCCCCCTCTACGAGCAGTACTTC. This codes for CASSHISSPLYEQYF.

This clonotype was recorded a few times. This chain uses TRBV11-3 with TRBJ2-1, with 11 bases that match TRBD2. V trimming: 1 base; J trimming: 2 bases; junction bases outside the gene matches: 4. CDR3 size: 17 residues. Germline assignment: CDR1 SGHNT and CDR2 YENEEA. The CDR3 nucleotides read TGTGCCAGCAGCTTAGGTAGCGGGGGGGCGGCCTACAATGAGCAGTTCTTC. Its protein product is CASSLGSGGAAYNEQFF.

This rearrangement joins TRBV27 to TRBJ1-2, with a possible D match to TRBD1 (5 bases). There are 15 residues in the CDR3. CDR1 and CDR2 (germline): MNHEY, SMNVEV (reference sequence). V was pared by 6 bases and J by 1 base, with 15 bases between. The CDR3 region is CASSSLGLFNYGYTF. The CDR3 nucleotides read TGTGCCAGCAGCAGTCTGGGGCTCTTTAACTATGGCTACACCTTC.

This clonotype was observed a handful of times. This chain uses TRBV7-9 with TRBJ2-3; TRBD2 matches at 8 bases. Per the germline V gene, CDR1 is SEHNR and CDR2 is FQNEAQ (reference sequence). This CDR3 has 16 residues. Trimming cost V 5 bases and J 3 bases; bases outside gene matches: 10. Here the CDR3 DNA reads TGTGCCAGCAGCCCCTCCCGGACTAGCTTGACAGATACGCAGTATTTT. Translation gives CASSPSRTSLTDTQYF.

This clonotype appeared a few times. The chain combines TRBV7-2 with TRBJ2-2; no clear D gene. The CDR3 covers 14 residues. Germline CDR1 SGHTA, CDR2 FQGNSA. The germline V and J ends were trimmed by 5 bases and 0 bases, with 7 bases remaining between them. In nucleotides, the CDR3 is TGTGCCAGCAGCCCGCAGTCGAACACCGGGGAGCTGTTTTTT. Its translation: CASSPQSNTGELFF. The full variable domain, its missing parts supplied by reference TRBV7-2 and TRBJ2-2, is GAGVSQSPSNKVTEKGKDVELRCDPISGHTALYWYRQSLGQGLEFLIYFQGNSAPDKSGLPSDRFSAERTGGSVSTLTIQRTQQEDSAVYLCASSPQSNTGELFFGEGSRLTVL.

The rearrangement links TRBV7-6 to TRBJ2-7; the match to TRBD2 covers 9 bases. CDR1 and CDR2 (germline): SGHVS, FNYEAQ. The CDR3 covers 17 residues. V gave up 2 bases and J gave up 2 bases; unmatched junction bases: 10. DNA for the CDR3: TGTGCCAGCAGCTTAAGTGGGTTTAGCGGGAGTGCCTACGAGCAGTACTTC. This sequence encodes CASSLSGFSGSAYEQYF.

The chain couples TRBV7-2 to TRBJ1-1, with D perhaps matching TRBD1 (5 bases). V gave up 0 bases and J gave up 12 bases, with 14 bases separating them. Germline CDR1 reads SGHTA; CDR2 reads FQGNSA. This CDR3 is built from 13 residues. DNA for the CDR3: TGTGCCAGCAGCTTAGCGCAGGGCCGAAGAACTTTCTTT. It encodes CASSLAQGRRTFF.

V usage is TRBV20-1 and J usage is TRBJ1-1; 8 nucleotides agree with TRBD1. V dropped 3 bases and J dropped 0; count of bases not matched to a gene: 6. The V gene's germline CDR1 is DFQATT and CDR2 SNEGSKA (reference sequence). This CDR3 comprises 15 residues. CDR3 in DNA: TGCAGTGCTAGCGGACAGGGTTCTATGAACACTGAAGCTTTCTTT. Translating it yields CSASGQGSMNTEAFF.

The chain carries TRBV20-1 and TRBJ2-2; a weak D match, TRBD2 (6 bases). The CDR3 is 14 residues long. The germline V gene has CDR1 DFQATT and CDR2 SNEGSKA (reference sequence). V shed 2 bases and J shed 4 bases, with 11 bases lying between them. This chain's CDR3 is CSARPPGGTGELFF. The CDR3, as DNA: TGCAGTGCTAGACCGCCCGGGGGCACCGGGGAGCTGTTTTTT.

This clonotype was observed a few times. CDR3 DNA sequence: TGTGCCACCAGTGATCCGGGACGGTCCCCCAACGAGCAGTACTTC. It encodes CATSDPGRSPNEQYF. V is TRBV24-1 and J is TRBJ2-7, with D possibly being TRBD1 or TRBD2 (5 bases each). V lost 3 bases to trimming and J lost 5 bases, with 16 bases between them. This CDR3 has 15 amino acids. Germline-derived CDR1 and CDR2 are KGHDR and SFDVKD.